This is a list of T cell receptor beta chains from one sample in a study of cytomegalovirus exposure and HLA in healthy donors. This table comes from immunoSEQ multiplex PCR, and its TCRdb copy is limited to in-frame clones, with some not included. The sample features about 58,000 clones, with less than 2.5% in its top ten. The specimen sequenced was PBMCs. Source of these receptors: a young woman in good health and CMV-seronegative. Each CDR3 is given with its conserved first and last residue. D genes are given only for firm matches.

V: TRBV2
J: TRBJ1-1
D: TRBD1
DNA: TGTGCCAGCAGTACTACAGGGGGAGGTGAAGCTTTCTTT
CDR3: CASSTTGGGEAFF

V: TRBV29-1
J: TRBJ2-3
D: TRBD2
DNA: TGCAGCTCAACATATAGCGGGGGGAGCACAGATACGCAGTATTTT
CDR3: CSSTYSGGSTDTQYF

V: TRBV5-1
J: TRBJ1-1
D: NA
DNA: TGCGCCAGCAGCCTACACTTGGAGTACACTGAAGCTTTCTTT
CDR3: CASSLHLEYTEAFF

V: TRBV2
J: TRBJ2-1
D: TRBD2
DNA: TGTGCCAACCTTGGGCCTAGCGGGTCCTACAATGAGCAGTTCTTC
CDR3: CANLGPSGSYNEQFF

V: TRBV7-7
J: TRBJ2-5
D: NA
DNA: TGTGCTAGCAGCCTCAGTAGATTGTCTAGCGTACAAGAGACCCAGTACTTC
CDR3: CASSLSRLSSVQETQYF

V: TRBV6-4
J: TRBJ2-3
D: NA
DNA: TGTGCCAGCAGCCCCGAGAGCACAGATACGCAGTATTTT
CDR3: CASSPESTDTQYF

V: TRBV20-1
J: TRBJ1-4
D: NA
DNA: TGCAGTGCTAGACCGTCCGAAAAACTGTTTTTT
CDR3: CSARPSEKLFF

V: TRBV5-1
J: TRBJ2-1
D: NA
DNA: TGCGCCAGCAGCTTGGCCCCCGGTAATGAGCAGTTCTTC
CDR3: CASSLAPGNEQFF

V: TRBV4-2
J: TRBJ2-3
D: TRBD2
DNA: TGTGCCAGCAGCCACCTCAGTGAGGCTAGCGGTGCTAGCACAGATACGCAGTATTTT
CDR3: CASSHLSEASGASTDTQYF

V: TRBV9
J: TRBJ2-5
D: TRBD2
DNA: TGTGCCAGCAGCGTAGAAAGCGGGAGCGAGACCCAGTACTTC
CDR3: CASSVESGSETQYF

V: TRBV4-2
J: TRBJ2-1
D: TRBD2
DNA: TGTGCCAGCAGCCGGATAGCGGGGGGGCCACTGGTCAATGAGCAGTTCTTC
CDR3: CASSRIAGGPLVNEQFF

V: TRBV9
J: TRBJ1-2
D: TRBD1
DNA: TGTGCCAGCAGCGCCGGACAGGGGAACTATGGCTACACCTTC
CDR3: CASSAGQGNYGYTF

V: TRBV5-1
J: TRBJ1-1
D: NA
DNA: TGCGCCAGCAGCTTGGCCTTAGGGTGGGAGGCTGAAGCTTTCTTT
CDR3: CASSLALGWEAEAFF

V: TRBV7-9
J: TRBJ2-3
D: TRBD2
DNA: TGTGCCAGCAGCTTCGGACTAGCGGGGGTTAGCACAGATACGCAGTATTTT
CDR3: CASSFGLAGVSTDTQYF

V: TRBV9
J: TRBJ1-6
D: NA
DNA: TGTGCCAGCAGCGCCGATCCGGGACATATAGGATCACCCCTCCACTTT
CDR3: CASSADPGHIGSPLHF

V: TRBV29-1
J: TRBJ1-1
D: TRBD1
DNA: TGCAGCGTTCGAGGTCAGGGGGTCGCTGAAGCTTTCTTT
CDR3: CSVRGQGVAEAFF

V: TRBV6-4
J: TRBJ2-6
D: TRBD1
DNA: TGTGCCAGCAGTGCAGACAGGGCTGGGGCCAACGTCCTGACTTTC
CDR3: CASSADRAGANVLTF

V: TRBV5-1
J: TRBJ2-3
D: TRBD2
DNA: TGCGCCAGCAGCTTGCTAACTAGCGGAACAGATACGCAGTATTTT
CDR3: CASSLLTSGTDTQYF

V: TRBV5-1
J: TRBJ2-5
D: NA
DNA: TGCGCCAGCAACAACCAGGACCAAGAGACCCAGTACTTC
CDR3: CASNNQDQETQYF

V: TRBV14
J: TRBJ1-3
D: TRBD1
DNA: TGTGCCAGCAGCCAGTTCAGGGGGCACGGAAACACCATATATTTT
CDR3: CASSQFRGHGNTIYF

V: TRBV5-1
J: TRBJ1-2
D: NA
DNA: TGCGCCAGCAGCTCCTCCTTCGACAGTAGCTATGGCTACACCTTC
CDR3: CASSSSFDSSYGYTF

V: TRBV29-1
J: TRBJ2-5
D: TRBD2
DNA: TGCAGCGTTGAAGTAGCGGGGGGAAACAGAGAGACCCAGTACTTC
CDR3: CSVEVAGGNRETQYF

V: TRBV21-1
J: TRBJ2-7
D: NA
DNA: TGTGCCAGCAGCAAAGCGAGGGACAGACCATACGAGCAGTACTTC
CDR3: CASSKARDRPYEQYF

V: TRBV29-1
J: TRBJ2-7
D: NA
DNA: TGCAGCGTTTGTCTTCGTCGTAGCTCCTACGAGCAGTACTTC
CDR3: CSVCLRRSSYEQYF

V: TRBV29-1
J: TRBJ1-3
D: TRBD1
DNA: TGCAGCGCAGGAGGACAGGGGGCTGGAAACACCATATATTTT
CDR3: CSAGGQGAGNTIYF

V: TRBV6-1
J: TRBJ2-5
D: NA
DNA: TGTGCCAGCAGTGAAGGGTCTAGGGGTGGGACCCAGTACTTC
CDR3: CASSEGSRGGTQYF

V: TRBV7-2
J: TRBJ2-1
D: TRBD2
DNA: TGTGCCAGCAGCTTAGCGGATACTAGCGATTACAATGAGCAGTTCTTC
CDR3: CASSLADTSDYNEQFF

V: TRBV5-1
J: TRBJ2-1
D: TRBD1
DNA: TGCGCCAGCAGCGACAGGGGGCTTGATAATGAGCAGTTCTTC
CDR3: CASSDRGLDNEQFF

V: TRBV18
J: TRBJ1-4
D: TRBD1
DNA: TGTGCCAGCTCACCGACTTGGGACAGGACTGAAAAACTGTTTTTT
CDR3: CASSPTWDRTEKLFF

V: TRBV5-5
J: TRBJ1-1
D: NA
DNA: TGTGCCAGCAGCCGAGGGAGGAACACTGAAGCTTTCTTT
CDR3: CASSRGRNTEAFF

V: TRBV15
J: TRBJ1-4
D: NA
DNA: TGTGCCACCAGCAGAGACACTGGGGCAAGCGAAAAACTGTTTTTT
CDR3: CATSRDTGASEKLFF

V: TRBV18
J: TRBJ2-1
D: NA
DNA: TGTGCCAGCTCACCACTCCAGCCGGGGAAGCACAATGAGCAGTTCTTC
CDR3: CASSPLQPGKHNEQFF

V: TRBV2
J: TRBJ2-1
D: NA
DNA: TGTGCCAGCATTCCTAGCTCCGGGTACAATGAGCAGTTCTTC
CDR3: CASIPSSGYNEQFF

V: TRBV2
J: TRBJ2-7
D: NA
DNA: TGTGCCAGCAGCGGTGTCGACGAGCAGTACTTC
CDR3: CASSGVDEQYF

V: TRBV5-1
J: TRBJ1-1
D: TRBD1
DNA: TGCGCCAGCAGCGACAGGGGGCTGATGAACACTGAAGCTTTCTTT
CDR3: CASSDRGLMNTEAFF

V: TRBV7-6
J: TRBJ2-5
D: TRBD2
DNA: TGTGCCAGCAGCTCGATAGCGGGAGAGGTCGAGACCCAGTACTTC
CDR3: CASSSIAGEVETQYF

V: TRBV2
J: TRBJ1-2
D: NA
DNA: TGTGCCAGCACTTATACAGGGACTGGCTACACCTTC
CDR3: CASTYTGTGYTF

V: TRBV6-1
J: TRBJ2-3
D: NA
DNA: TGTGCCAGCAGTGTTAGGGGAAGCACAGATACGCAGTATTTT
CDR3: CASSVRGSTDTQYF

V: TRBV9
J: TRBJ2-1
D: NA
DNA: TGTGCCAGCAGCGTAGGGTGGAGTGTACTGCTCCATGAGCAGTTCTTC
CDR3: CASSVGWSVLLHEQFF

V: TRBV9
J: TRBJ1-1
D: NA
DNA: TGTGCCAGCAGCGTAGGCGTCGACACTGAAGCTTTCTTT
CDR3: CASSVGVDTEAFF

V: TRBV4-2
J: TRBJ1-2
D: NA
DNA: TGTGCCAGCAGCCAAGTAGCGTCGGAAGAACGAGGAAGTGGCTACACCTTC
CDR3: CASSQVASEERGSGYTF

V: TRBV5-1
J: TRBJ1-1
D: NA
DNA: TGCGCCAGCAGCTTGTCACAGGGGAACACTGAAGCTTTCTTT
CDR3: CASSLSQGNTEAFF

V: TRBV2
J: TRBJ1-2
D: NA
DNA: TGTGCCAGCAGTGTGGGGAGCTATGGCTACACCTTC
CDR3: CASSVGSYGYTF

V: TRBV7-2
J: TRBJ2-5
D: NA
DNA: TGTGCCAGCAGCTTAGTGGGACACTACGAGACCCAGTACTTC
CDR3: CASSLVGHYETQYF

V: TRBV28
J: TRBJ1-4
D: TRBD1
DNA: TGTGCCAGCAGTTTAGGGACAGTGCCTTGGAAACTGTTTTTT
CDR3: CASSLGTVPWKLFF

V: TRBV7-2
J: TRBJ2-7
D: NA
DNA: TGTGCCAGCAGCGTCACAGGCGGTGGCTTCTACGAGCAGTACTTC
CDR3: CASSVTGGGFYEQYF

V: TRBV29-1
J: TRBJ1-2
D: NA
DNA: TGCAGCGCCGGAGACTATGGCTACACCTTC
CDR3: CSAGDYGYTF

V: TRBV10-3
J: TRBJ2-5
D: TRBD2
DNA: TGTGCCATCAGCAAACGGACTAGCGGGGAAGAGACCCAGTACTTC
CDR3: CAISKRTSGEETQYF